Given below is one T cell receptor beta chain in context. This entry comes from a study of control samples from healthy donors and cancer patients. Profiled with immunoSEQ multiplex PCR; TCRdb holds only in-frame clones, not every one. The sample yields about 110,000 clones, over 75% seen once. V shed 6 bases, J shed 1 base, and the junction held 17 bases outside the gene matches. CDR1 is SNHLY, CDR2 FYNNEI, per germline. CDR3 length: 19 amino acids. The chain recombines TRBV2 with TRBJ2-7, with TRBD1 matching 11 bases. The specimen sequenced was blood. This clonotype originated in a human donor in good health. The donor label of this sample is uncertain. In DNA form, the CDR3 reads TGTGCCAGCAGCCCCCTAGGGACAGGGGGTCTCGAGTGGTCCTACGAGCAGTACTTC. Amino acids: CASSPLGTGGLEWSYEQYF.